This record looks at one T cell receptor beta chain sequence and its context. Its cognate antigen is unknown. An input of roughly 0.5 to 1 ug of RNA was subjected to reverse transcription using random hexamers. TCRdb independently ran MiXCR on the immunoSEQ multiplex PCR reads; one entry per CDR3 protein. The sample shows 150,000 to 200,000 distinct CDR3 sequences, around 95% of them seen only once. This sample was taken from a study of CD8 T cells in Susac syndrome. The study, taken as a whole, reports: In its TCR sequencing and HLA analysis, the study acknowledged that the number of individuals was relatively small.

Germline V gene lookup returns CDR1 KGHDR and CDR2 SFDVKD. Trimming took off 5 bases at V and 5 bases at J, with 9 bases between the two ends. CDR3 size: 13 residues. Sequencing was performed on CD4+ T cells from PBMCs. This chain joins TRBV24-1 and TRBJ1-5; D not resolved. The clonotype comes from a human donor in good health. The CDR3 loop reads CATSGGADQPQHF. The CDR3 nucleotides are TGTGCCACCAGTGGGGGAGCCGATCAGCCCCAGCATTTT.